What follows are 14 T cell receptor beta chains derived from one specimen sequenced in a study of control samples from healthy donors and cancer patients. This table comes from immunoSEQ multiplex PCR, and its TCRdb copy is limited to in-frame clones, with some not included. This repertoire shows some 120,000 clones, less than 95% found once; its top ten account for just over 8.5%. The sequencing sample was made of blood. The receptor set was obtained from a man aged 18 to 29 in good health.

The chain links TRBV5-6 to TRBJ1-5; the D gene is possibly TRBD1 (6 bases). Germline V CDR1 and CDR2: SGHDT, YYEEEE. The CDR3 runs to 17 residues. V was pared by 0 bases and J by 0 bases, with 13 bases between. This CDR3 is CASSLGYGQHSNQPQHF. The CDR3, as DNA: TGTGCCAGCAGCTTGGGTTACGGACAGCATAGCAATCAGCCCCAGCATTTT.

V gene TRBV21-1 combines with J gene TRBJ2-7. TRBV21-1 is described as a pseudogene. The CDR3 has 17 amino acids. For the CDR3, the DNA is TGTGCCAGCAGCACAAACCGGACCATCGGGACCGCCTATGAGCAGTACTTC. This translates into CASSTNRTIGTAYEQYF.

The chain links TRBV11-2 to TRBJ2-3; D may match TRBD1 or TRBD2 (6 bases each). The V gene lost 1 base and the J gene lost 2 bases, with 19 bases spanning the gap. Germline CDR1 SGHAT, CDR2 FQNNGV. The CDR3 sequence is 18 residues long. CDR3 protein: CASSLVPGDKENTDTQYF. CDR3 DNA: TGTGCCAGCAGCTTAGTGCCGGGGGACAAAGAGAACACAGATACGCAGTATTTT.

The rearrangement uses TRBV10-2 and TRBJ2-3; 13 bases agree with TRBD2. The CDR3 length is 15 residues. Trimming took 8 bases from V and 5 from J; bases not matched to a gene: 7. The germline V gene has CDR1 WSHSY and CDR2 SAAADI. CDR3 region: CASGRLAGGLDTQYF. CDR3 bases: TGCGCCAGCGGAAGACTAGCGGGGGGCCTAGATACGCAGTATTTT.

This rearrangement joins TRBV5-1 to TRBJ2-5; 7 nucleotides align to TRBD1. Unmatched junction bases numbered 9, after V lost 3 bases and J lost 4 bases. This CDR3 is 15 amino acids long. Germline values: CDR1 SGHRS, CDR2 YFSETQ. The CDR3 sequence is CASSSLGPGGETQYF. CDR3 bases: TGCGCCAGCAGCTCCCTGGGTCCAGGGGGAGAGACCCAGTACTTC. The variable domain in full, with the rest retrieved from reference TRBV5-1 and TRBJ2-5, is KAGVTQTPRYLIKTRGQQVTLSCSPISGHRSVSWYQQTPGQGLQFLFEYFSETQRNKGNFPGRFSGRQFSNSRSEMNVSTLELGDSALYLCASSSLGPGGETQYFGPGTRLLVL.

The chain couples TRBV18 to TRBJ2-7; TRBD1 matches at 10 bases. CDR1 and CDR2 from the germline V gene are KGHSH and LQKENI. Losses at the gene ends were 2 bases for V and 2 bases for J; bases not matched to a gene: 0. The CDR3 is 14 residues long. The CDR3 nucleotides are TGTGCCAGCTCACCAGACAGGGGGCCCTACGAGCAGTACTTC. This translates into CASSPDRGPYEQYF. Supplemented by reference TRBV18 and TRBJ2-7, the full variable domain reads NAGVMQNPRHLVRRRGQEARLRCSPMKGHSHVYWYRQLPEEGLKFMVYLQKENIIDESGMPKERFSAEFPKEGPSILRIQQVVRGDSAAYFCASSPDRGPYEQYFGPGTRLTVT.

The chain employs TRBV6-6 and TRBJ1-1; D is uncertain. Germline V gives CDR1 MNHNY, CDR2 SVGAGI (reference sequence). CDR3 length: 14 residues. V lost 1 base and J 1 base, leaving 7 bases between the germline ends. In nucleotides, the CDR3 is TGTGCCAGCAGTTACTTTGGTTCGAACACTGAAGCTTTCTTT. Residues: CASSYFGSNTEAFF.

The V and J genes are TRBV7-2 and TRBJ2-5; D is unclear. The germline gives CDR1 SGHTA, CDR2 FQGNSA. V was trimmed by 0 bases and J by 5 bases, leaving 10 bases between them. The CDR3 length is 14 residues. The CDR3 spells CASSLAVGWETQYF. In DNA, the CDR3 is TGTGCCAGCAGCTTAGCGGTGGGTTGGGAGACCCAGTACTTC.

This rearrangement joins TRBV6-5 to TRBJ1-1, with 9 bases identical to TRBD1. The CDR3 runs to 16 residues. Germline-derived CDR1 and CDR2 are MNHEY and SVGAGI. The V segment lost 0 bases and the J segment 0 bases; nucleotides outside the gene matches: 2. The CDR3 here is CASSYSGTGLNTEAFF. CDR3 nucleotides: TGTGCCAGCAGTTACTCGGGGACAGGGTTGAACACTGAAGCTTTCTTT.

This chain uses TRBV5-5 with TRBJ1-2; D perhaps matches TRBD1 (6 bases). With 4 bases removed from V and 3 bases from J, the gap between germline ends came to 16 bases. CDR3 length equals 15 residues. CDR1 is SGHKS, CDR2 YYEKEE, per germline (reference sequence). The CDR3 sequence is CASSPDGQPDYGYTF. CDR3 sequence (DNA): TGTGCCAGCAGCCCCGATGGACAGCCCGACTATGGCTACACCTTC.

This clone showed up just once. V usage is TRBV5-8 and J usage is TRBJ2-2, with D possibly matching TRBD1 (6 bases). V lost 0 bases and J lost 6, with 9 bases in between. From germline, CDR1 is SGHTS and CDR2 YDEGEE. This CDR3 comprises 14 residues. The CDR3 region is CASSLVQGAGELFF. CDR3 nucleotide sequence: TGTGCCAGCAGCTTGGTACAGGGAGCCGGGGAGCTGTTTTTT.

This rearrangement joins TRBV7-2 to TRBJ1-2, with D unclear. Trimming removed 5 bases at V and 4 bases at J, with 11 bases between. The CDR3 sequence is 13 residues long. Germline V lookup: CDR1 SGHTA, CDR2 FQGNSA. The DNA of the CDR3 is TGTGCCAGCAGCCCACCTGGGAGCTATGGCTACACCTTC. It is translated as CASSPPGSYGYTF.

Written as DNA, the CDR3 is TGTGCCAGCACCCCTGGGGAGGATACGCAGTATTTT. Residues: CASTPGEDTQYF. J is TRBJ2-3 and V is TRBV12-3 or TRBV12-4; tentative D call: TRBD2 (5 bases). Trimming left V 7 bases short and J 6 bases short, with 11 bases between. The CDR3 extends over 12 amino acids.

Comments on this clone: A junction boundary mismatches the germline segment, possibly from a read error. The rearrangement joins TRBV12-5 to TRBJ2-1; D tentatively reads TRBD1 or TRBD2 (5 bases each). Looked up from germline, CDR1 is LGHNT and CDR2 is FRNRAP. This CDR3 is 11 amino acids long. The CDR3 DNA reads TGTGCTAGTGGTTTGGTTCGGGGCGCGGTCTTC. This encodes CASGLVRGAVF.